This entry is about one T cell receptor beta chain. This entry belongs to a study of blood T cell repertoires in COVID-19. About the research overall: From the United States, Italy and Spain came samples of acute and convalescent COVID-19. T cells, B-cell-depleted T cells, or PBMCs supplied cDNA or gDNA.

Study processing details: Researchers report that nucleated cell counts were estimated from reference gene primer amplification. Some clones are missing from TCRdb's copy, which holds only in-frame ones; the method was immunoSEQ multiplex PCR. That table is the source of V, J and clone size, and D and trimming were worked out from the DNA. The sample yields some 250,000 clones, around four fifths seen once. This TCR was sampled from a man of 80 years or more with acute or convalescent COVID-19. Sequences were obtained from peripheral blood.

The CDR3 protein is CSVAVGRDYLQYF. For the CDR3, the DNA is TGCAGCGTCGCCGTGGGCAGGGATTATTTGCAGTACTTC. This chain links TRBV29-1 with TRBJ2-4, with a tentative D call TRBD1 (5 bases). Germline CDR1 reads SQVTM; CDR2 reads ANQGSEA. CDR3 length equals 13 residues. Trimming stripped 6 bases from V and 13 bases from J, with 22 bases between.